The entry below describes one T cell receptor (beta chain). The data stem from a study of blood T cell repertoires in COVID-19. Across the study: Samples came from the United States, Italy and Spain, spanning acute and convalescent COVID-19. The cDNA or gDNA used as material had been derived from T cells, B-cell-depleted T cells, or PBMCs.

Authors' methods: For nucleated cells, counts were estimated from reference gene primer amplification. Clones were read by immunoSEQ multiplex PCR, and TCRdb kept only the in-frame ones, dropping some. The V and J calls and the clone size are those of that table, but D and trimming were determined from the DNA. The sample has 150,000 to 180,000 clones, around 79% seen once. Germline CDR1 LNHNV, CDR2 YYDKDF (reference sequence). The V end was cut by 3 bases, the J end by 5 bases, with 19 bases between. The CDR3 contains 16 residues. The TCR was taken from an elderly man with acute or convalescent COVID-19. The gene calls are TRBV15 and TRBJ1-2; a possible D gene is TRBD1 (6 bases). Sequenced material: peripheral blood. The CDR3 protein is CATSRGSGVDSYGYTF. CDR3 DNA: TGTGCCACCAGCAGGGGATCAGGGGTGGATAGTTATGGCTACACCTTC.